The 9 T cell receptor beta chains below were found in one sample sequenced in a study of cytomegalovirus exposure and HLA in healthy donors. Primers included in the PCR were 60 Vbeta and 13 Jbeta primers. Clones were read by immunoSEQ multiplex PCR, and TCRdb kept only the in-frame ones, dropping some. Among 150,000 to 200,000 clones listed, about three quarters were seen once. Specimen: PBMCs. The receptors shown here come from a female donor in good health and CMV-seronegative.

The table lists this clone with a few counts. The chain has TRBV6-1 and TRBJ1-6; the match to TRBD1 covers 7 bases. The CDR3 spans 14 residues. Trimming at V came to 5 bases and at J to 10 bases, leaving 8 bases not matched to a gene. Germline V gives CDR1 MNHNS, CDR2 SASEGT. The CDR3 bases are TGTGCCAGCAGTTCACAGGGGATTGGATCACCCCTCCACTTT. Its translation: CASSSQGIGSPLHF.

The gene calls are TRBV9 and TRBJ1-1; the D is unclear. The germline gives CDR1 SGDLS, CDR2 YYNGEE. The CDR3 has 16 amino acids. Trimming pared 0 bases from V and 0 bases from J, leaving 12 bases between. The CDR3 bases are TGTGCCAGCAGCGTAGGGCCGCAGGCCATGAACACTGAAGCTTTCTTT. Translation gives CASSVGPQAMNTEAFF.

The rearrangement links TRBV5-5 to TRBJ2-7, with no clear D. Germline V gene data show CDR1 as SGHKS and CDR2 as YYEKEE (reference sequence). The CDR3 covers 13 residues. Trimming took 2 bases from V and 3 from J, leaving 9 bases between them. In nucleotides, the CDR3 is TGTGCCAGCAGCTTCGAGCCCGTCTACGAGCAGTACTTC. Its protein product is CASSFEPVYEQYF.

The chain combines TRBV5-1 with TRBJ2-1, with D tentatively TRBD2 (6 bases). The CDR3 is made up of 14 amino acids. V shed 6 bases and J shed 4 bases, with 14 bases lying between them. Germline lookup yields CDR1 SGHRS and CDR2 YFSETQ. The CDR3 DNA follows: TGCGCCAGCACTCTGGAGGGACGATACAATGAGCAGTTCTTC. Its protein is CASTLEGRYNEQFF.

The chain employs TRBV4-1 and TRBJ2-7; 7 nucleotides match TRBD1. Germline trimming cut 4 bases from V and 6 bases from J; bases unmatched to any gene: 9. CDR1 is MGHRA, CDR2 YSYEKL, per germline. There are 14 residues in the CDR3. This CDR3 reads CASSLQGRGFEQYF. As DNA, the CDR3 is TGCGCCAGCAGCCTACAGGGGAGAGGGTTCGAGCAGTACTTC.

The CDR3 DNA sequence: TGTGCCATCAGTGAGTCGCCTGGACAGGGGAAAGACGAGCAGTACTTC. Translating it yields CAISESPGQGKDEQYF. The chain combines TRBV10-3 with TRBJ2-7, with TRBD1 matching 9 bases. The V segment lost 0 bases and the J segment 5 bases; nucleotides outside the gene matches: 8. Germline lookup yields CDR1 ENHRY and CDR2 SYGVKD. This CDR3 has 16 residues.

This clone was observed a single time. The chain joins TRBV19 to TRBJ2-1, with TRBD2 as a possible D gene (5 bases). Trimming removed 2 bases from V and 9 bases from J, with 11 bases in between. The CDR3 runs 13 residues. The germline V gene encodes CDR1 LNHDA and CDR2 SQIVND (reference sequence). CDR3 in amino acids: CASSIRGLSEQFF. In DNA, the CDR3 is TGTGCCAGTAGTATACGGGGTTTGAGTGAGCAGTTCTTC.

The CDR3 nucleotides read TGTGCCAGCAGTCTATTCGGAGCGACCAACTACAATGAGCAGTTCTTC. This gives the protein CASSLFGATNYNEQFF. This chain joins TRBV5-8 and TRBJ2-1; D is ambiguous. V gave up 5 bases and J gave up 3 bases, with 18 bases separating them. Germline values: CDR1 SGHTS, CDR2 YDEGEE. CDR3 length: 16 amino acids.

This sequence joins TRBV27 and TRBJ2-7; 11 bases map to TRBD1. The CDR3 has 14 amino acids. Germline V gene data show CDR1 as MNHEY and CDR2 as SMNVEV (reference sequence). V was clipped by 2 bases and J by 7 bases; unmatched bases: 4. CDR3 amino acids: CASSLRDRGGEQYF. The CDR3 DNA is TGTGCCAGCAGTTTAAGGGACAGGGGGGGTGAGCAGTACTTC.